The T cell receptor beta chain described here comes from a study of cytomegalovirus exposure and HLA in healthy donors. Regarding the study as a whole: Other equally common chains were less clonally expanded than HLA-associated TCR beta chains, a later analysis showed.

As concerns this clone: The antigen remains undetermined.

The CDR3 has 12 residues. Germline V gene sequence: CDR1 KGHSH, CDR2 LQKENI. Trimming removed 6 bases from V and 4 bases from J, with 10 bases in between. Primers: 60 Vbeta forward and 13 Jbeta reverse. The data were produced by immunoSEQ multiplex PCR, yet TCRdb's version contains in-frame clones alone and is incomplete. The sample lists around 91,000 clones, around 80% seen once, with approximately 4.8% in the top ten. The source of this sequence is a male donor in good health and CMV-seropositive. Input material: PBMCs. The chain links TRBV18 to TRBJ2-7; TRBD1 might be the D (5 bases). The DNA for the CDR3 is TGTGCCAGCTCCACAGGAGTGTACGAGCAGTACTTC. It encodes CASSTGVYEQYF.